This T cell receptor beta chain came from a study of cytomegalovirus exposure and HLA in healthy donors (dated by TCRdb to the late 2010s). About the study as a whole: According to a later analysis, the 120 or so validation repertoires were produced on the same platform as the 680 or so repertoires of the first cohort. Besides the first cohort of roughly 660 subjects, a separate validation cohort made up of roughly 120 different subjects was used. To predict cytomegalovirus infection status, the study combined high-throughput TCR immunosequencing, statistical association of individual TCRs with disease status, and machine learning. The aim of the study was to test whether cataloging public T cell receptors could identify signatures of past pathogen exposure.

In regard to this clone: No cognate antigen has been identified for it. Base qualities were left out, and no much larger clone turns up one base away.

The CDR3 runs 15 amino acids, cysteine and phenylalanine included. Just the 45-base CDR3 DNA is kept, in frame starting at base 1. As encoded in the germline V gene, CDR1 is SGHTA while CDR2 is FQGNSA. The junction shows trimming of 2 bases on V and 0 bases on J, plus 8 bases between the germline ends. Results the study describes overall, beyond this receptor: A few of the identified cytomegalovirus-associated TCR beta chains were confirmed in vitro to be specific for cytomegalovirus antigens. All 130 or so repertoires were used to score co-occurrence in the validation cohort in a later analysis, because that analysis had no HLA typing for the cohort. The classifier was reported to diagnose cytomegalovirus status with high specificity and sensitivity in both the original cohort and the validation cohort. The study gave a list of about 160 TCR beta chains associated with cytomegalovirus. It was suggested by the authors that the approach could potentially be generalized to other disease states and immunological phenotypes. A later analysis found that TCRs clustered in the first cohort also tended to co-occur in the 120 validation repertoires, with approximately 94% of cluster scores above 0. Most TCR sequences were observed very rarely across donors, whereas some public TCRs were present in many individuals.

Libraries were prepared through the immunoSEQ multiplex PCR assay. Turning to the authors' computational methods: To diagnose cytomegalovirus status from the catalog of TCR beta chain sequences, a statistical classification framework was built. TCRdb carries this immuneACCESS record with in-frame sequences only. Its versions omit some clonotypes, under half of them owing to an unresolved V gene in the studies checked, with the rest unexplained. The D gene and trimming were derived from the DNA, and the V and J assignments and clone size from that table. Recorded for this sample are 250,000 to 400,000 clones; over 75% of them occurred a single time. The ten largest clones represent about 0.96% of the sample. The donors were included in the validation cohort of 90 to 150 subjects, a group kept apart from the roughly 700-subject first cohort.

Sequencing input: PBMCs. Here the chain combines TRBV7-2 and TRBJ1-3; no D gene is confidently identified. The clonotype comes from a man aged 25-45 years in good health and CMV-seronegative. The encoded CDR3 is CASSLFPSSGNTIYF. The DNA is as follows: TGTGCCAGCAGCTTATTCCCCTCCTCTGGAAACACCATATATTTT.